This T cell receptor beta chain appears in the sequencing data of a study of CD8 T cells in ankylosing spondylitis. Findings of the study overall: In ankylosing spondylitis blood, a motif of several highly homologous TCR beta variants appeared characteristic. Prior literature has documented some motif variants in synovial fluid and blood from reactive arthritis.

This clonotype was counted between two and nine times. Its antigen is not identified. Germline assignment: CDR1 SGHVS and CDR2 FQNEAQ. Trimming at V came to 5 bases and at J to 1 base, leaving 11 bases not matched to a gene. The CDR3 has 17 residues. In making TCR beta libraries, quantitative 5'-RACE with molecular barcodes was used. From the 5' RACE reads, TCRdb called clonotypes with MiXCR, one entry per CDR3 protein. The profile shows about 220,000 distinct CDR3 sequences, about 17% of them singletons. The chain uses TRBV7-8 and TRBJ1-3; 7 nucleotides agree with TRBD1. The TCR comes from a male donor with ankylosing spondylitis. Source material: blood, either unsorted or a sorted T cell fraction (not recorded which). CDR3 sequence: CASSPGQVERSGNTIYF. CDR3 DNA: TGTGCCAGCAGCCCCGGACAGGTTGAACGGTCTGGAAACACCATATATTTT.